This paragraph covers one T cell receptor (beta chain) sequence. Antigen: not known. The entry originates in a study of beta chain features in type 1 diabetes. The CDR3 runs to 14 residues. The V gene's germline CDR1 is MNHEY and CDR2 SVGAGI. Trimming took off 3 bases at V and 1 base at J, with 6 bases between the two ends. Every isolated RNA sample was fully reverse transcribed, so sequencing captured expressed TCRB transcripts. Clones were read by immunoSEQ multiplex PCR, and TCRdb kept only the in-frame ones, dropping some. The data hold more than 8,500 clones, with 70% to 80% observed a single time. General observations from the study: Individuals with type 1 diabetes displayed fewer insertions and more deletions at VDJ junctions. When Type 1 diabetes patients were examined, their TCRB CDR3s proved moderately but significantly shorter in all four CD4+ subsets.

This receptor was obtained from a woman younger than 35 in good health. The chain is built from TRBV6-5 and TRBJ2-2; D gene uncertain. The source material was Tregs from blood. The CDR3: CASSYHRNTGELFF. CDR3 bases: TGTGCCAGCAGTTATCACAGGAACACCGGGGAGCTGTTTTTT.